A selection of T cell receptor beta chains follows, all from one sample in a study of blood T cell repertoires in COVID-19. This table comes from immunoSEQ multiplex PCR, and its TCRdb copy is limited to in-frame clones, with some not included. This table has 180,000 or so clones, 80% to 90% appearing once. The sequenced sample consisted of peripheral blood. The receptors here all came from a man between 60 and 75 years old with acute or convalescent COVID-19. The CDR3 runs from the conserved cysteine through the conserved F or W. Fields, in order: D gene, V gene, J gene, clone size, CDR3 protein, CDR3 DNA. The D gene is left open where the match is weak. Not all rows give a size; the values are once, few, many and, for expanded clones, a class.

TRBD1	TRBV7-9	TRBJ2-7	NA	CASSLVGQGSEQYF	TGTGCCAGCAGCTTGGTGGGACAGGGTTCCGAGCAGTACTTC
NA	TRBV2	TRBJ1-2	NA	CASMLDSRGYTF	TGTGCCAGCATGCTGGACAGTCGGGGCTACACCTTC
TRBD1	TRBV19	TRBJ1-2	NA	CASGRGQGYYGYTF	TGTGCCAGTGGACGGGGACAGGGATATTATGGCTACACCTTC
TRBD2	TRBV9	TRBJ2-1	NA	CASSVGTRGWDEQFF	TGTGCCAGCAGCGTAGGGACTAGGGGCTGGGATGAGCAGTTCTTC
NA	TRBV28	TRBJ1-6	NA	CASSFGDYYNSPLHF	TGTGCCAGCAGTTTCGGGGACTACTATAATTCACCCCTCCACTTT
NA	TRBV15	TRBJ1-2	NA	CATSRGRDTTYGYTF	TGTGCCACCAGCAGAGGTCGGGACACAACTTATGGCTACACCTTC
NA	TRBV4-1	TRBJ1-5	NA	CASSQERGGFNQPQHF	TGCGCCAGCAGCCAAGAGAGAGGCGGCTTCAATCAGCCCCAGCATTTT
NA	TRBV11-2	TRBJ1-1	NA	CASSPQSRGGTEAFF	TGTGCCAGCAGCCCCCAATCCCGGGGTGGGACTGAAGCTTTCTTT
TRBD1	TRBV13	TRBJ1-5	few	CASSRTGVNSNQPQHF	TGTGCCAGCAGCCGGACAGGGGTTAATAGCAATCAGCCCCAGCATTTT
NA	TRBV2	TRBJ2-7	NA	CASKQPGYPNYEQYF	TGTGCCAGCAAACAGCCAGGGTACCCAAACTACGAGCAGTACTTC
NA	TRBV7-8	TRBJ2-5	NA	CASSSGPYQETQYF	TGTGCCAGCAGCTCGGGTCCGTACCAAGAGACCCAGTACTTC
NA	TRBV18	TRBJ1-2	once	CASSPLGGRANYGYTF	TGTGCCAGCTCACCGTTAGGAGGGAGGGCCAACTATGGCTACACCTTC
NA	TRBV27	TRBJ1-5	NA	CASSITGTRQPQHF	TGTGCCAGCAGTATCACCGGGACTCGTCAGCCCCAGCATTTT
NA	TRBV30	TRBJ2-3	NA	CAWSVQGPRRTQYF	TGTGCCTGGAGTGTACAGGGACCAAGGAGAACGCAGTATTTT
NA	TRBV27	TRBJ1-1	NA	CASSPQGYGQAFF	TGTGCCAGCAGTCCACAGGGTTATGGGCAAGCTTTCTTT
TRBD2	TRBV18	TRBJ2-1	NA	CASSAGLAGGDEQFF	TGTGCCAGCTCCGCGGGACTAGCGGGAGGGGATGAGCAGTTCTTC
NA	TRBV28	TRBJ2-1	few	CASSSPSRGAFNEQFF	TGTGCCAGCAGTTCCCCTTCTCGCGGAGCCTTCAATGAGCAGTTCTTC
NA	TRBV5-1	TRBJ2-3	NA	CASRGSERSTDTQYF	TGCGCCAGCAGGGGGAGTGAAAGAAGCACAGATACGCAGTATTTT
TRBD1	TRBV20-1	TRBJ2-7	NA	CSASLIGQGSYEQYF	TGCAGTGCTAGTCTGATCGGACAGGGATCCTACGAGCAGTACTTC
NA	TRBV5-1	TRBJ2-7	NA	CASSLIVQGSSYEQYF	TGCGCCAGCAGCTTGATAGTCCAGGGGAGCTCCTACGAGCAGTACTTC
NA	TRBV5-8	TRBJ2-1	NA	CASSPHRYYNEQFF	TGTGCCAGCAGCCCCCACAGGTACTACAATGAGCAGTTCTTC
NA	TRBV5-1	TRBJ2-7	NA	CASSMDGSSYEQYF	TGCGCCAGCAGCATGGACGGGAGCTCCTACGAGCAGTACTTC
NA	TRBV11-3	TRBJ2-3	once	CASSSTGSGDTQYF	TGTGCCAGCAGCTCGACGGGGTCTGGGGATACGCAGTATTTT
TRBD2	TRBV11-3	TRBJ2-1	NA	CASSLGPLAGEQFF	TGTGCCAGCAGCTTAGGCCCCCTAGCGGGTGAGCAGTTCTTC
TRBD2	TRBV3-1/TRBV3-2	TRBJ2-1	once	CASSRGTSGYNEQFF	TGTGCCAGCAGCCGGGGGACTAGCGGATACAATGAGCAGTTCTTC
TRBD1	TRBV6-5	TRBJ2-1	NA	CASSYDRGLNEQFF	TGTGCCAGCAGTTACGACAGGGGCCTCAATGAGCAGTTCTTC
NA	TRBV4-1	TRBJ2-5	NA	CASSQEGAPETQYF	TGCGCCAGCAGCCAAGAGGGCGCGCCCGAGACCCAGTACTTC
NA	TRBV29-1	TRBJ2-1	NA	CSVAGGNEQFF	TGCAGCGTTGCAGGGGGGAATGAGCAGTTCTTC
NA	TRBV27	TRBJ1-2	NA	CASSFSGNYGYTF	TGTGCCAGCAGTTTTTCAGGGAACTATGGCTACACCTTC
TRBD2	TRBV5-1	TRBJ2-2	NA	CASSWGLAGTGELFF	TGCGCCAGCAGCTGGGGACTAGCGGGCACCGGGGAGCTGTTTTTT
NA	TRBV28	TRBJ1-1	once	CASSPLGGVTEAFF	TGTGCCAGCAGCCCCCTGGGGGGGGTCACTGAAGCTTTCTTT
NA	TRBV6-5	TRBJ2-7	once	CASSTTRSEQYF	TGTGCCAGCAGTACCACACGATCCGAGCAGTACTTC
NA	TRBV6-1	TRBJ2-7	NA	CASSEADLTSAYEQYF	TGTGCCAGCAGTGAAGCAGACCTAACCAGCGCTTACGAGCAGTACTTC
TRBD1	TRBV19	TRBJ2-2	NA	CASSPQTGVAGELFF	TGTGCCAGTAGTCCTCAAACAGGGGTGGCCGGGGAGCTGTTTTTT
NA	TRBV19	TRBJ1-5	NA	CASSILGPNNQPQHF	TGTGCCAGTAGTATCCTCGGTCCTAACAATCAGCCCCAGCATTTT
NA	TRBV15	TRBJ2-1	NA	CATSPARAGNEQFF	TGTGCCACCAGCCCGGCCAGGGCGGGGAATGAGCAGTTCTTC
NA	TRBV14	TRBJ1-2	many	CASSLSYSTAGLRGYGYTF	TGTGCCAGCAGCCTATCCTATTCTACCGCGGGGTTACGGGGCTATGGCTACACCTTC
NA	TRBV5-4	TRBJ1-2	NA	CASSASEAYGYTF	TGTGCCAGCAGCGCCTCGGAGGCCTATGGCTACACCTTC
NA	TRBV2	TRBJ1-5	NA	CASSALRGTFSNQPQHF	TGTGCCAGCAGTGCTCTTAGAGGCACCTTTAGCAATCAGCCCCAGCATTTT
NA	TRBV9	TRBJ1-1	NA	CASSTGDYLGNTEAFF	TGTGCCAGCAGCACCGGGGACTATCTTGGGAACACTGAAGCTTTCTTT
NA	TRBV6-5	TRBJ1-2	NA	CASSPSTSGYGYTF	TGTGCCAGCAGCCCCTCCACATCAGGGTATGGCTACACCTTC
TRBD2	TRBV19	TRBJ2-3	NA	CASSIGRPSTDTQYF	TGTGCCAGTAGTATCGGGAGGCCGAGCACAGATACGCAGTATTTT
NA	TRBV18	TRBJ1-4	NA	CASSRGLGEKLFF	TGTGCCAGCTCACGGGGACTGGGAGAAAAACTGTTTTTT
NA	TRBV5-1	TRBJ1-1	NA	CASSSLGGWPEAFF	TGCGCCAGCAGCTCCTTGGGAGGGTGGCCTGAAGCTTTCTTT
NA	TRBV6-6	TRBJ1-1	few	CASSPQGTEAFF	TGTGCCAGCAGTCCCCAGGGGACTGAAGCTTTCTTT
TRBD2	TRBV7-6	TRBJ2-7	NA	CASSAGGGRANEQYF	TGTGCCAGCAGCGCCGGGGGCGGGAGGGCCAACGAGCAGTACTTC
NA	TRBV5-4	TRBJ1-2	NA	CASRSRDKEIYGYTF	TGTGCCAGCAGGTCCCGGGACAAAGAGATCTATGGCTACACCTTC
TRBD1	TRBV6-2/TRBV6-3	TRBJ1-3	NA	CASSTGTGFTFSSGNTIYF	TGTGCCAGCAGCACCGGGACAGGGTTTACTTTCTCCTCTGGAAACACCATATATTTT